These T cell receptor beta chains were read from a single sample in a study of blood T cell repertoires in COVID-19. The table came from immunoSEQ multiplex PCR; TCRdb's copy has only in-frame clones and leaves some out. Of about 220,000 clones in the sample, less than 90% are singletons; the top ten hold less than 6.5%. The sample was peripheral blood. Receptors originate from a woman in her fifties or sixties who had recovered from COVID-19. CDR3s include the opening cysteine and the closing phenylalanine or tryptophan. The D gene is left open where the match is weak. Expanded clones are given a class, and other clones once, few, many or no size at all.

d_gene	len	abundance	v_gene	j_gene	CDR3nt	CDR3aa
-	14	-	TRBV5-1	TRBJ1-1	TGCGCCAGCAGCGTAACAGGGCAGGGCACTGAAGCTTTCTTT	CASSVTGQGTEAFF
TRBD2	14	-	TRBV6-5	TRBJ2-5	TGTGCCAGCAGGGTAGCGGGGGGCCAAGAGACCCAGTACTTC	CASRVAGGQETQYF
-	13	few	TRBV5-1	TRBJ2-2	TGCGCCAGCAGGTTGGAAGGGGCCGGGGAGCTGTTTTTT	CASRLEGAGELFF
TRBD1	17	-	TRBV9	TRBJ1-4	TGTGCCAGCAGCGCTAAACAGGGGGCGCCGGATAATGAAAAACTGTTTTTT	CASSAKQGAPDNEKLFF
-	16	once	TRBV7-9	TRBJ2-2	TGTGCCACCCATATGCCGGGGGGCGCGGTCACCGGGGAGCTGTTTTTT	CATHMPGGAVTGELFF
-	12	-	TRBV2	TRBJ2-5	TGTGCCAGCAGTGAACAGCAAGAGACCCAGTACTTC	CASSEQQETQYF
TRBD1	17	-	TRBV7-3	TRBJ2-3	TGTGCCAGCAGCTCCACCGACAGGGGCCCAAGCACAGATACGCAGTATTTT	CASSSTDRGPSTDTQYF
TRBD2	15	-	TRBV6-4	TRBJ2-3	TGTGCCAGCAGTCAACTAGCGGGGGGAGGAGATACGCAGTATTTT	CASSQLAGGGDTQYF
-	14	-	TRBV4-1	TRBJ2-7	TGCGCCAGCAGCCACCCGACCCTGGGAGGCGAGAAGTACTTC	CASSHPTLGGEKYF
TRBD2	14	-	TRBV5-4	TRBJ2-5	TGTGCCAGCGAAGCGGGGGGGGCGGAAAAGACCCAGTACTTC	CASEAGGAEKTQYF
-	14	-	TRBV7-2	TRBJ2-3	TGTGCCAGCAGCTTAGTCAGGCCAACAGATACGCAGTATTTT	CASSLVRPTDTQYF
-	14	-	TRBV7-7	TRBJ2-5	TGTGCTAGCAGCTTAGATCGCCACTCCGAGACCCAGTACTTC	CASSLDRHSETQYF
-	16	once	TRBV6-5	TRBJ2-3	TGTGCCAGCAGTTACTCTCGGGAGTTCGTGACAGATACGCAGTATTTT	CASSYSREFVTDTQYF
-	15	few	TRBV6-2/TRBV6-3	TRBJ2-5	TGTGCCAGCAGTTACCTAGGGGGACCCCAAGAGACCCAGTACTTC	CASSYLGGPQETQYF
TRBD2	18	-	TRBV4-1	TRBJ2-7	TGCGCCAGCAGCCAGGGGACAAGTGCGTCTAGCGGGGACTACGAGCAGTACTTC	CASSQGTSASSGDYEQYF
-	11	once	TRBV12-3/TRBV12-4	TRBJ1-4	TGTGCCAGCAGTTCGAATGAAAAACTGTTTTTT	CASSSNEKLFF
TRBD1	11	-	TRBV19	TRBJ1-2	TGTGCCGGGCGGGACAGCTATGGCTACACCTTC	CAGRDSYGYTF
TRBD1	13	-	TRBV14	TRBJ1-1	TGTGCCAGCAGCCCAAGATTACAGGGGGAAGCTTTCTTT	CASSPRLQGEAFF
TRBD1	15	-	TRBV18	TRBJ2-5	TGTGCCAGCTCACCTGGACAGGGAGGCCAAGAGACCCAGTACTTC	CASSPGQGGQETQYF
-	14	-	TRBV19	TRBJ1-4	TGTGCCAGTAGTGCACAGGCAACTAATGAAAAACTGTTTTTT	CASSAQATNEKLFF
TRBD1	17	-	TRBV18	TRBJ1-2	TGTGCCAGCTCACCAAACATACAGGGGGCTGGGAACTATGGCTACACCTTC	CASSPNIQGAGNYGYTF
-	12	-	TRBV19	TRBJ1-2	TGTGCCAGTAGTATAGATCTATTGGGCTACACCTTC	CASSIDLLGYTF
-	13	-	TRBV9	TRBJ1-2	TGTGCCAGCAGCGTAGCTCTGAACTATGGCTACACCTTC	CASSVALNYGYTF
TRBD1	17	once	TRBV2	TRBJ1-4	TGTGCCAGCAGTGACCGGGACAGGGTGATGACTAATGAAAAACTGTTTTTT	CASSDRDRVMTNEKLFF
TRBD1	12	-	TRBV18	TRBJ1-1	TGTGCCAGCTCACAGTTGGGACAGCGGGCTTTCTTT	CASSQLGQRAFF
-	16	-	TRBV4-3	TRBJ1-2	TGCGCCAGCAGCCAAGCCTTGGCAGGGCTTAACTATGGCTACACCTTC	CASSQALAGLNYGYTF
TRBD1	15	-	TRBV15	TRBJ1-2	TGTGCCACCAGCAGCTTACAGGGGATTTGGTATGGCTACACCTTC	CATSSLQGIWYGYTF
TRBD1	15	-	TRBV5-6	TRBJ1-1	TGTGCCAGCAGCGGAACCGGGACAGGGCGATCTGAAGCTTTCTTT	CASSGTGTGRSEAFF
TRBD2	16	once	TRBV4-3	TRBJ2-5	TGCGCCAGCAGCCCGAATCCAACTAGCGGGGGAGAGACCCAGTACTTC	CASSPNPTSGGETQYF
TRBD1	15	-	TRBV6-2/TRBV6-3	TRBJ1-5	TGTGCCAGCAGCTGGGACAGGGGTAGGTTTTTGCCCCAGCATTTT	CASSWDRGRFLPQHF
TRBD2	16	-	TRBV5-1	TRBJ2-3	TGCGCCAGCAGCTTGGTTGCGGGGGTTATCACAGATACGCAGTATTTT	CASSLVAGVITDTQYF
-	13	-	TRBV29-1	TRBJ2-1	TGCAGCGTTGAAAGGCAGGGATTAAACGAGCAGTTCTTC	CSVERQGLNEQFF
-	13	once	TRBV5-5	TRBJ2-5	TGTGCCAGCAGCTCCCAGGGAAGAGAGACCCAGTACTTC	CASSSQGRETQYF
-	12	-	TRBV11-2	TRBJ2-2	TGTGCCAGCAGCTTCGCCGGCGGGGAGCTGTTTTTT	CASSFAGGELFF
TRBD2	15	-	TRBV3-1/TRBV3-2	TRBJ2-3	TGTGCCAGCAGCCAGGAGCGGGGGGCCACAGATACGCAGTATTTT	CASSQERGATDTQYF
-	14	-	TRBV10-1	TRBJ2-2	TGCGCCAGCAGTGTATCAGCGAACACCGGGGAGCTGTTTTTT	CASSVSANTGELFF
-	18	-	TRBV11-2	TRBJ2-6	TGTGCCAGCAGCTTGCGAACACAGGGCCTCTCTGGGGCCAACGTCCTGACTTTC	CASSLRTQGLSGANVLTF
TRBD1	15	-	TRBV11-3	TRBJ2-1	TGTGCCAGCAGCCCCGGACAGGGCTCCTACAATGAGCAGTTCTTC	CASSPGQGSYNEQFF
TRBD1	15	once	TRBV19	TRBJ2-7	TGTGCCAGTAGTCCACCTGGGGACAGGGCCGAGGAGCAGTACTTC	CASSPPGDRAEEQYF
-	14	-	TRBV30	TRBJ1-1	TGTGCCTGGAGGGCCGATTTTGGGAACACTGAAGCTTTCTTT	CAWRADFGNTEAFF
TRBD2	17	-	TRBV4-3	TRBJ2-1	TGCGCCAGCAGCCCGGGGGCTGCGGGGGGCTCCTACAATGAGCAGTTCTTC	CASSPGAAGGSYNEQFF
-	14	-	TRBV7-9	TRBJ2-7	TGTGCCAGCAGCTTGTCAGAAAGTACCTACGAGCAGTACTTC	CASSLSESTYEQYF
TRBD1	14	once	TRBV5-1	TRBJ2-7	TGCGCCAGCAGGGACGGGACAGGGTGGCGGGAGCAGTACTTC	CASRDGTGWREQYF
-	16	-	TRBV15	TRBJ1-6	TGTGCCACCAGCAGAGGGACGGGGCGCGGGGATTCACCCCTCCACTTT	CATSRGTGRGDSPLHF
TRBD1	15	-	TRBV10-3	TRBJ2-7	TGTGCCATCAGATCCGGGACAGGGGGCTCCTACGAGCAGTACTTC	CAIRSGTGGSYEQYF
TRBD1	14	-	TRBV6-5	TRBJ2-3	TGTGCCAGCAGTATACAGGGGGAGGCAGATACGCAGTATTTT	CASSIQGEADTQYF
TRBD2	16	-	TRBV12-5	TRBJ2-5	TGTGCTAGTGGTTTAGAATCGGGACTAGCGGGGGGGTCCCAGTACTTC	CASGLESGLAGGSQYF
TRBD1	16	-	TRBV19	TRBJ2-2	TGTGCCAGTAGTGAAGACAGGGGTCCGAACACCGGGGAGCTGTTTTTT	CASSEDRGPNTGELFF
-	12	-	TRBV19	TRBJ1-4	TGTGCCACCGCGGCGACTAATGAAAAACTGTTTTTT	CATAATNEKLFF
-	14	-	TRBV18	TRBJ1-2	TGTGCCAGCTCTACCACAGGGCAGGACTATGGCTACACCTTC	CASSTTGQDYGYTF
TRBD1	14	-	TRBV2	TRBJ1-1	TGTGCCAGCGGCCAGGGGGCTCTGAACACTGAAGCTTTCTTT	CASGQGALNTEAFF
TRBD1	20	once	TRBV23-1	TRBJ2-2	TGCGCCAGCGGGCGGGACAGGGGTATTCCCTTCACTCTTAACACCGGGGAGCTGTTTTTT	CASGRDRGIPFTLNTGELFF
-	14	-	TRBV24-1	TRBJ2-5	TGTGCCACCAGTGGGAAGACTAGTCCGGAGACCCAGTACTTC	CATSGKTSPETQYF
TRBD1	16	-	TRBV6-6	TRBJ1-2	TGTGCCAGCAGTCTGATCGGGACAGGCGGTAACTATGGCTACACCTTC	CASSLIGTGGNYGYTF
TRBD2	15	-	TRBV2	TRBJ2-5	TGTGCCAGCAGTTTGGGACTAGCGGGGGAAGAGACCCAGTACTTC	CASSLGLAGEETQYF
TRBD1	15	once	TRBV27	TRBJ1-1	TGTGCCAGCAGTCTATATTCCGGGACAGGGACTGAAGCTTTCTTT	CASSLYSGTGTEAFF